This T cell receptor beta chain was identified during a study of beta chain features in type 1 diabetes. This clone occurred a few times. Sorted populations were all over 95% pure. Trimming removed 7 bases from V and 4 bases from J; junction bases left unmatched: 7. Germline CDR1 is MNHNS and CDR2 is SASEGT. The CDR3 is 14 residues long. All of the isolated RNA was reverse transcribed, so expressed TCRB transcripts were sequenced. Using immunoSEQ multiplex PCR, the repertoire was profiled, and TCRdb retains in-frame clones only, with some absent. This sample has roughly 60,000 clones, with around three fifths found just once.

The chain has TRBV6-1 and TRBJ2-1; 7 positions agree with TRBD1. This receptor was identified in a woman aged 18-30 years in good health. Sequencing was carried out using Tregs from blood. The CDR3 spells CASTYGTAYNEQFF. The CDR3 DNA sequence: TGTGCCAGCACATACGGGACAGCTTACAATGAGCAGTTCTTC.